The 21 T cell receptor beta chains below were found in one sample sequenced in a study of Graves' ophthalmopathy and Graves' hyperthyroidism. For repertoire sequencing, the TCR beta CDR3 regions were amplified from RNA transcripts. RT-PCR with HTBI primers came first, then second-round multiplex PCR. TCRdb analysed the multiplex PCR reads with MiXCR anew, one entry per CDR3 protein. The repertoire consists of about 620,000 distinct CDR3 sequences, with 22% occurring once and the leading ten covering approximately 7%. Sequencing was done on a sample of peripheral blood. Every receptor here comes from a woman under 30 with stable Graves' hyperthyroidism. Some clones in this sample may be carry-over from other donors' samples.

The V gene is TRBV29-1, the J gene TRBJ2-5; D is uncertain. The V and J ends lost 4 bases and 4 bases respectively, with 7 bases between them. The CDR3 spans 11 residues. The germline V gene has CDR1 SQVTM and CDR2 ANQGSEA. The CDR3 sequence is CSVGDGETQYF. CDR3 coding DNA: TGCAGCGTTGGAGACGGAGAGACCCAGTACTTC.

The rearrangement links TRBV2 to TRBJ2-1; tentative D call: TRBD2 (5 bases). This CDR3 is 10 amino acids long. Germline V lookup: CDR1 SNHLY, CDR2 FYNNEI. CDR3 protein: CSGSGNEQFF. In nucleotides, the CDR3 is TGTAGCGGCTCCGGCAATGAGCAGTTCTTC.

This clonotype was counted at least ten times. V usage is TRBV6-1 and J usage is TRBJ2-7, with D maybe TRBD2 (5 bases). This CDR3 contains 18 residues. The V end lost 1 base, the J end lost 0 bases, and 19 bases lay between the germline ends. Germline V gives CDR1 MNHNS, CDR2 SASEGT. CDR3 nucleotides: TGTGCCAGCAGTGAAGGGACCCGTTGGCGAGGGTACTCCTACGAGCAGTACTTC. Protein product: CASSEGTRWRGYSYEQYF.

The table lists this clonotype with many counts. This chain links TRBV20-1 with TRBJ2-7; TRBD1 aligns across 8 bases. Trimming removed 3 bases from V and 0 bases from J; junction bases left unmatched: 4. This CDR3 has 14 amino acids. The germline V gene has CDR1 DFQATT and CDR2 SNEGSKA (reference sequence). The CDR3 coding sequence is TGCAGTGCTAGGGGAGACAGGGGCTCCTACGAGCAGTACTTC. As protein: CSARGDRGSYEQYF.

This clonotype was found many times. The CDR3 DNA reads as TGCGCCAGCATGGACAGGGAGGTACCCTACGAGCAGTACTTC. Translating gives CASMDREVPYEQYF. The gene calls are TRBV5-1 and TRBJ2-7; 8 bases align to TRBD1. V trimming: 6 bases; J trimming: 2 bases; junction bases outside the gene matches: 7. This CDR3 spans 14 amino acids. The germline V gene has CDR1 SGHRS and CDR2 YFSETQ. Variable domain in full (rest from reference TRBV5-1 and TRBJ2-7): KAGVTQTPRYLIKTRGQQVTLSCSPISGHRSVSWYQQTPGQGLQFLFEYFSETQRNKGNFPGRFSGRQFSNSRSEMNVSTLELGDSALYLCASMDREVPYEQYFGPGTRLTVT.

The J gene is TRBJ2-7, the V gene TRBV30, with D perhaps matching TRBD1 (5 bases). This CDR3 spans 14 amino acids. V lost 2 bases to trimming and J lost 4 bases, with 15 bases between them. CDR1 and CDR2 (germline): GTSNPN, SVGIG (reference sequence). The CDR3, as DNA: TGTGCCTGGAGTCGTAGGGGAAGCACGTACGAGCAGTACTTC. It codes for CAWSRRGSTYEQYF.

There are a few counts of this clonotype. The chain combines TRBV18 with TRBJ1-2; TRBD1 is a possible D gene (6 bases). Trimming removed 3 bases from V and 1 base from J, with 12 bases in between. Germline CDR1 is KGHSH and CDR2 is LQKENI. The CDR3 runs 15 residues. The CDR3 sequence: CASSPTTGINYGYTF. CDR3 bases: TGTGCCAGCTCACCGACGACAGGAATTAACTATGGCTACACCTTC. Full variable domain (remainder filled in from reference TRBV18 and TRBJ1-2): NAGVMQNPRHLVRRRGQEARLRCSPMKGHSHVYWYRQLPEEGLKFMVYLQKENIIDESGMPKERFSAEFPKEGPSILRIQQVVRGDSAAYFCASSPTTGINYGYTFGSGTRLTVV.

The rearrangement links TRBV12-3 or TRBV12-4 to TRBJ2-5; no reliable D call. The CDR3 contains 13 residues. The V end lost 6 bases, the J end lost 3 bases, and 11 bases lay between the germline ends. CDR3 amino acids: CASSLQNEETQYF. The CDR3 coding sequence is TGTGCCAGCAGCCTACAGAATGAAGAGACCCAGTACTTC.

V is TRBV18 and J is TRBJ2-7; D might be TRBD1 (6 bases). The length of the CDR3 is 16 residues. Germline CDR1 reads KGHSH; CDR2 reads LQKENI. V shed 2 bases and J shed 6 bases, with 20 bases lying between them. The CDR3 loop is CASSPFYRDMATEQYF. The CDR3 bases are TGTGCCAGCTCACCATTTTACAGGGACATGGCTACCGAGCAGTACTTC. The full variable domain, in which reference TRBV18 and TRBJ2-7 provide the parts outside the CDR3, is NAGVMQNPRHLVRRRGQEARLRCSPMKGHSHVYWYRQLPEEGLKFMVYLQKENIIDESGMPKERFSAEFPKEGPSILRIQQVVRGDSAAYFCASSPFYRDMATEQYFGPGTRLTVT.

This clonotype came up many times. The chain combines TRBV28 with TRBJ1-5; the match to TRBD1 covers 11 bases. The CDR3 is 15 residues long. V shed 7 bases and J 5 bases; nucleotides not matched to a gene: 7. Germline V gives CDR1 MDHEN, CDR2 SYDVKM. CDR3: CASIDRTGGYQPQHF. The CDR3 DNA reads as TGTGCCAGCATCGACAGGACAGGGGGCTATCAGCCCCAGCATTTT.

This clonotype was seen repeatedly, ten times or more. The rearrangement joins TRBV4-1 to TRBJ1-2, with D perhaps TRBD1 (6 bases). Germline values: CDR1 MGHRA, CDR2 YSYEKL. Trimming stripped 6 bases from V and 1 base from J, with 15 bases between. This CDR3 comprises 15 residues. The CDR3 DNA is TGCGCCAGCAGTCCCGGGGACACCTATAACTATGGCTACACCTTC. Its translation is CASSPGDTYNYGYTF.

This clonotype was detected many times. The chain has TRBV29-1 and TRBJ2-7, with 8 bases aligning to TRBD2. The CDR3 contains 14 residues. The V and J ends lost 7 bases and 0 bases, in that order; junction bases with no gene match: 8. In germline, CDR1 is SQVTM, CDR2 ANQGSEA. Here the CDR3 reads CSAWVAGRSYEQYF. DNA for the CDR3: TGCAGCGCCTGGGTAGCGGGGCGCTCCTACGAGCAGTACTTC.

This clonotype was counted many times. The J gene is TRBJ1-5, the V gene TRBV12-3 or TRBV12-4; D gene uncertain. Trimming stripped 1 base from V and 0 bases from J, with 10 bases between. The CDR3 consists of 16 residues. The chain's CDR3 is CASSLGGSFSNQPQHF. DNA for the CDR3: TGTGCCAGCAGTTTAGGTGGCAGCTTTAGCAATCAGCCCCAGCATTTT.

This clonotype was recorded at least ten times. The V call is TRBV6-5, the J call TRBJ2-7; 7 bases are shared with TRBD1. After removal of 2 bases from V and 5 bases from J, the junction contained 6 bases not matched to a gene. The V gene's germline CDR1 is MNHEY and CDR2 SVGAGI. CDR3 length: 14 amino acids. The CDR3 sequence is CASSYNRGSHEQYF. CDR3 coding DNA: TGTGCCAGCAGTTACAACAGGGGCTCTCACGAGCAGTACTTC.

The sample holds many counts of this clonotype. The rearrangement links TRBV28 to TRBJ2-5; D remains unclear. CDR1 is MDHEN, CDR2 SYDVKM, per germline. The CDR3 extends over 13 amino acids. Trimming pared 5 bases from V and 6 bases from J, leaving 13 bases between. Here the CDR3 DNA reads TGTGCCAGCAGTCAGAGCGCAGCGAAGACCCAGTACTTC. Its protein is CASSQSAAKTQYF.

The chain employs TRBV18 and TRBJ1-5, with 8 bases fitting TRBD1. Germline CDR1 and CDR2: KGHSH and LQKENI. J lost 1 base, V lost 5 bases, and 10 bases had no gene match. CDR3 length: 17 amino acids. This CDR3 is CASSFDRGGVSNQPQHF. The CDR3 DNA reads TGTGCCAGCTCATTCGACAGGGGCGGAGTAAGCAATCAGCCCCAGCATTTT.

At least ten counts were recorded for this clonotype. The V and J genes are TRBV28 and TRBJ2-2; no clear D. The CDR3 has 15 amino acids. CDR1 and CDR2 from the germline V gene are MDHEN and SYDVKM. The V and J ends lost 2 bases and 5 bases respectively, with 12 bases between them. Here the CDR3 reads CASSLIVGWTGELFF. In DNA, the CDR3 is TGTGCCAGCAGTTTAATCGTTGGCTGGACCGGGGAGCTGTTTTTT. The entire variable domain, with the rest obtained from reference TRBV28 and TRBJ2-2, is as follows: DVKVTQSSRYLVKRTGEKVFLECVQDMDHENMFWYRQDPGLGLRLIYFSYDVKMKEKGDIPEGYSVSREKKERFSLILESASTNQTSMYLCASSLIVGWTGELFFGEGSRLTVL.

This clonotype was seen a handful of times. The rearrangement uses TRBV28 and TRBJ2-7; D remains ambiguous. Germline CDR1 reads MDHEN; CDR2 reads SYDVKM. CDR3 length: 12 amino acids. Trimming pared 5 bases from V and 3 bases from J, leaving 8 bases between. The CDR3 DNA reads as TGTGCCAGCAGTCCCCGTGACTACGAGCAGTACTTC. As protein: CASSPRDYEQYF.

The chain employs TRBV6-1 and TRBJ1-3, with D maybe TRBD1 (5 bases). From germline, CDR1 is MNHNS and CDR2 SASEGT. Trimming left V 5 bases short and J 7 bases short, with 24 bases between. The CDR3 length is 17 residues. CDR3 coding DNA: TGTGCCAGCAGTAAATCCGGGACCAACGTACTAGCTAACACCATATATTTT. As protein: CASSKSGTNVLANTIYF.

This clonotype was detected many times. This chain joins TRBV11-2 and TRBJ1-1; D is ambiguous. Deletions cut 0 bases from V and 11 bases from J, with 13 bases between. CDR3 size: 13 residues. The V gene's germline CDR1 is SGHAT and CDR2 FQNNGV. The CDR3 DNA reads TGTGCCAGCAGCTTAGAAAGGGAAGTACGTGCTTTCTTT. Amino acids: CASSLEREVRAFF. Supplemented by reference TRBV11-2 and TRBJ1-1, the full variable domain reads EAGVAQSPRYKIIEKRQSVAFWCNPISGHATLYWYQQILGQGPKLLIQFQNNGVVDDSQLPKDRFSAERLKGVDSTLKIQPAKLEDSAVYLCASSLEREVRAFFGQGTRLTVV.

The DNA of the CDR3 is TGTGCCAGTATGGACCGGAACACCGGGGAGCTGTTTTTT. The encoded protein is CASMDRNTGELFF. J is TRBJ2-2 and V is TRBV7-2; D is unresolved. CDR1 and CDR2 (germline): SGHTA, FQGNSA. Trimming removed 9 bases from V and 1 base from J, with 9 bases in between. The CDR3 length is 13 residues.